This passage covers 20 T cell receptor beta chains from one sample sequenced in a study of cytomegalovirus exposure and HLA in healthy donors (dated by TCRdb to 2016 to 2017). Receptor amplification or capture employed the immunoSEQ multiplex PCR assay. For the multiplex PCR, a mixture combining 60 forward primers for TCR Vbeta segments and 13 reverse primers for TCR Jbeta segments was used. TCRdb re-hosts the immuneACCESS table, in-frame sequences only. Its copies lack some clones; in the studies checked, an unresolved V gene accounts for under half of them, and the cause for the rest is not known. This sample gives roughly 120,000 clones in total; 79% of them show up just once. Roughly 2% of the sample is held by the ten biggest clonotypes. Sequences were obtained from PBMCs. The receptors derive from a man aged 18 to 29 in good health and CMV-seronegative.

This clone was counted between two and nine times. The chain joins TRBV4-3 to TRBJ2-7; TRBD2 matches at 8 bases. The CDR3 is 15 amino acids. Germline values: CDR1 LGHNA, CDR2 YSLEER. V lost 0 bases and J lost 2; bases outside the gene matches: 3. The CDR3 reads CASSQELAVPYEQYF. In DNA form, the CDR3 reads TGCGCCAGCAGCCAAGAACTAGCGGTTCCCTACGAGCAGTACTTC.

With regard to this clone: One end of the junction is discordant with germline, which a read error may explain. The chain couples TRBV30 to TRBJ2-7; D is ambiguous. The CDR3 is made up of 13 amino acids. Per germline, CDR1 GTSNPN and CDR2 SVGIG (reference sequence). The CDR3 protein is CAWSSGSSYERYF. The CDR3 DNA reads TGTGCCTGGAGTTCCGGGTCCAGCTACGAGCGGTACTTC.

The chain is built from TRBV6-4 and TRBJ2-1; D possibly corresponds to TRBD1 (5 bases). Between the trimmed V and J ends, which lost 2 bases and 1 base, there was a span of 12 bases. The germline CDR1 and CDR2 sequences are MRHNA and SNTAGT. This CDR3 has 16 residues. CDR3 sequence reads: CASSDGAGSSYNEQFF. The CDR3 bases are TGTGCCAGCAGTGACGGGGCAGGGTCGTCCTACAATGAGCAGTTCTTC.

The chain combines TRBV9 with TRBJ2-3, with 13 bases lining up with TRBD2. Per germline, CDR1 SGDLS and CDR2 YYNGEE. The length of the CDR3 is 16 residues. V shed 2 bases, J shed 6 bases, and the junction held 6 bases outside the gene matches. CDR3 nucleotide sequence: TGTGCCAGCAGCGTGAGACTAGCGGGAGGTGTGGATACGCAGTATTTT. Translating it yields CASSVRLAGGVDTQYF.

This clone was seen a handful of times. This chain links TRBV10-3 with TRBJ2-3; 12 positions match TRBD2. CDR1 and CDR2 (germline): ENHRY, SYGVKD. The CDR3 is 17 residues long. V shed 3 bases, J shed 3 bases, and the junction held 7 bases outside the gene matches. This CDR3 reads CAISDLPGLAGTDTQYF. The CDR3 DNA reads TGTGCCATCAGTGACCTGCCGGGACTAGCGGGTACAGATACGCAGTATTTT.

Note on this clone: At one end, the junction sequence differs from germline, possibly due to a read error. The chain recombines TRBV7-2 with TRBJ2-2; possible D gene TRBD2, 5 bases. The germline gives CDR1 SGHTA, CDR2 FQGNSA. The CDR3 runs 12 residues. The CDR3 sequence: CASSLYTGKLFF. The DNA of the CDR3 is TGTGCCAGCAGCCTTTACACCGGGAAGCTGTTTTTT.

This chain links TRBV9 with TRBJ2-1; 14 bases are a match to TRBD2. The CDR3 is made up of 18 amino acids. Germline V CDR1 and CDR2: SGDLS, YYNGEE. The J segment lost 6 bases and the V segment lost 3 bases, leaving 11 bases of the junction unmatched. The chain's CDR3 is CASSAKSGTSGSLNEQFF. The CDR3 region has the DNA TGTGCCAGCAGCGCTAAATCCGGGACTAGCGGGAGTCTCAATGAGCAGTTCTTC.

This clone has a handful of counts. The CDR3: CSVPVEGGAFLYTEAFF. Here the CDR3 DNA reads TGCAGCGTGCCTGTTGAGGGGGGGGCGTTCTTGTACACTGAAGCTTTCTTT. The chain couples TRBV29-1 to TRBJ1-1; a possible D gene is TRBD1 (6 bases). Trimming took off 6 bases at V and 3 bases at J, with 26 bases between the two ends. Germline V gene data show CDR1 as SQVTM and CDR2 as ANQGSEA. The CDR3 has 17 amino acids.

This clone was observed a single time. The V call is TRBV6-5, the J call TRBJ2-1, with a possible D match to TRBD2 (6 bases). V was pared by 2 bases and J by 6 bases, with 17 bases between. CDR3 length: 16 amino acids. Germline V gene data show CDR1 as MNHEY and CDR2 as SVGAGI. The CDR3 loop is CASSYRFGRTLNEQFF. The DNA for the CDR3 is TGTGCCAGCAGTTACCGATTCGGGAGAACCCTCAATGAGCAGTTCTTC.

This clone was counted only a few times. The chain has TRBV6-1 and TRBJ2-6, with D possibly matching TRBD2 (7 bases). In germline, CDR1 is MNHNS, CDR2 SASEGT. The CDR3 sequence is 15 residues long. V lost 7 bases and J 0 bases, leaving 10 bases between the germline ends. The CDR3 coding sequence is TGTGCCAGCATGGGGGGGGCCTCTGGGGCCAACGTCCTGACTTTC. As protein: CASMGGASGANVLTF.

The chain links TRBV5-6 to TRBJ2-2; D might be TRBD1 (6 bases). The CDR3 is 14 amino acids. CDR1 and CDR2 (germline): SGHDT, YYEEEE. V was pared by 4 bases and J by 4 bases, with 11 bases between. CDR3 coding DNA: TGTGCCAGCAGCCACAGGGTAGGCACCGGGGAGCTGTTTTTT. This sequence encodes CASSHRVGTGELFF.

The genes are TRBV29-1 and TRBJ1-5, with D uncertain. The CDR3 is made up of 13 amino acids. V lost 1 base and J lost 3, with 7 bases in between. The germline V gene encodes CDR1 SQVTM and CDR2 ANQGSEA. The CDR3 DNA reads TGCAGCGTTGAAGGCCCAGACAATCAGCCCCAGCATTTT. Encoded protein: CSVEGPDNQPQHF.

This chain connects TRBV29-1 to TRBJ1-4; 7 bases align to TRBD1. After removal of 6 bases from V and 3 bases from J, the junction contained 7 bases not matched to a gene. Germline-derived CDR1 and CDR2 are SQVTM and ANQGSEA. This CDR3 is 14 amino acids long. The CDR3 region has the DNA TGCAGCGTCAAAGACAGGGCGGCTAATGAAAAACTGTTTTTT. Translated: CSVKDRAANEKLFF.

The chain uses TRBV2 and TRBJ2-7, with TRBD1 matching over 8 bases. The CDR3 totals 13 residues. Per the germline V gene, CDR1 is SNHLY and CDR2 is FYNNEI. J gave up 6 bases and V 7 bases, and 8 bases lay outside the gene matches. CDR3 in amino acids: CASTLDRVGEQYV. The CDR3 region has the DNA TGTGCCAGCACGCTGGACAGGGTCGGCGAGCAGTACGTC.

This clone has only one observation. This sequence joins TRBV10-3 and TRBJ2-7; no clear D gene. CDR3 length: 14 amino acids. Germline loops: CDR1 ENHRY, CDR2 SYGVKD. Trimming shortened V by 4 bases and J by 0 bases, and 10 bases separated the two germline ends. CDR3 sequence (DNA): TGTGCCATCAGTGCCATGACAAGCTCCTACGAGCAGTACTTC. Its translation is CAISAMTSSYEQYF.

This clone appeared once. The J gene is TRBJ2-7, the V gene TRBV18; 7 nucleotides agree with TRBD1. There are 14 residues in the CDR3. CDR1 KGHSH and CDR2 LQKENI come from the germline V gene. V shed 2 bases, J shed 3 bases, and the junction held 4 bases outside the gene matches. CDR3 protein: CASSPMGQNYEQYF. DNA of the CDR3: TGTGCCAGCTCACCAATGGGACAGAACTACGAGCAGTACTTC.

This clone appeared once. This sequence joins TRBV2 and TRBJ2-7, with D possibly TRBD1 on 5 matching bases. Trimming shortened V by 2 bases and J by 2 bases, and 16 bases separated the two germline ends. CDR3 length: 16 residues. Germline V gene sequence: CDR1 SNHLY, CDR2 FYNNEI. CDR3 DNA sequence: TGTGCCAGCAGTGAACGACGACAGCCATTTACCTACGAGCAGTACGTC. Its protein product is CASSERRQPFTYEQYV.

The rearrangement uses TRBV7-2 and TRBJ2-1; no reliable D call. The germline V gene encodes CDR1 SGHTA and CDR2 FQGNSA. This CDR3 contains 16 residues. Between the trimmed V and J ends, which lost 7 bases and 1 base, there was a span of 17 bases. CDR3 nucleotide sequence: TGTGCCAGCAACCCGTCGGAGCAGTCTTCCTACAATGAGCAGTTCTTC. This encodes CASNPSEQSSYNEQFF.

V usage is TRBV5-4 and J usage is TRBJ1-2; 9 bases line up with TRBD1. Trimming cost V 4 bases and J 6 bases; bases outside gene matches: 7. Germline CDR1 and CDR2: SGHNT and YYREEE (reference sequence). This CDR3 spans 14 amino acids. The CDR3 bases are TGTGCCAGCAGCGTAGGACAGGGGTTGGATGGCTACACCTTC. Translation gives CASSVGQGLDGYTF.

CDR3 coding DNA: TGTGCCAGTAGTCGGGCAGGGGGCAATCAGCCCCAGCATTTT. Its translation is CASSRAGGNQPQHF. The chain is built from TRBV19 and TRBJ1-5, with D possibly matching TRBD1 (6 bases). Trimming pared 5 bases from V and 2 bases from J, leaving 10 bases between. CDR1 LNHDA and CDR2 SQIVND come from the germline V gene (reference sequence). This CDR3 has 14 residues.